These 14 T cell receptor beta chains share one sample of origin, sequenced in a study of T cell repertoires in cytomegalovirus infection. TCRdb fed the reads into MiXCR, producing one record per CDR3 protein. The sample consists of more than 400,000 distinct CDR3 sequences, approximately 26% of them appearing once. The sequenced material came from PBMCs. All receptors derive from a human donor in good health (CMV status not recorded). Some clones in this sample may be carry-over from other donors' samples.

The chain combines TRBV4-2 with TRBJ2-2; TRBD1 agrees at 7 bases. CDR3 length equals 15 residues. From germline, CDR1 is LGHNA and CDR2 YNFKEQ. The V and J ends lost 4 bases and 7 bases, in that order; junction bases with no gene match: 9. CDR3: CASSPRQGEVGELFF. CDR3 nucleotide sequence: TGTGCCAGCAGCCCTAGACAGGGTGAGGTCGGGGAGCTGTTTTTT.

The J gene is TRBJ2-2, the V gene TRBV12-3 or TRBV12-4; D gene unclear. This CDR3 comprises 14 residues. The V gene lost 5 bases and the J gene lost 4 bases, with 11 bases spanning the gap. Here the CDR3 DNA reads TGTGCCAGCAGTCTGAAATTGGGCACCGGGGAGCTGTTTTTT. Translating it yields CASSLKLGTGELFF.

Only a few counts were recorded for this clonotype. This CDR3 is CASSLPDNQETQYF. CDR3 coding DNA: TGTGCCAGCAGCTTACCCGACAACCAAGAGACCCAGTACTTC. V and J are TRBV7-8 and TRBJ2-5, with no clear D. There are 14 residues in the CDR3. Per germline, CDR1 SGHVS and CDR2 FQNEAQ. The V gene lost 2 bases and the J gene lost 0 bases, with 7 bases spanning the gap.

CDR3 nucleotides: TGTGCCAGCAGCTTAGTCTTGGGCAGCCTCAATTACAATGAGCAGTTCTTC. Translation: CASSLVLGSLNYNEQFF. The chain couples TRBV7-9 to TRBJ2-1; D gene unclear. Trimming took off 1 base at V and 4 bases at J, with 17 bases between the two ends. Germline loops: CDR1 SEHNR, CDR2 FQNEAQ (reference sequence). The CDR3 has 17 residues.

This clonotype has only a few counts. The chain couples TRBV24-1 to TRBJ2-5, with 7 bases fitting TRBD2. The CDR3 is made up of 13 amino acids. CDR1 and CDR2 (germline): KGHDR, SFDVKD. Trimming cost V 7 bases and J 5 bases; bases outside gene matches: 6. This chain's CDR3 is CATRMAGAETQYF. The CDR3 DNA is TGTGCCACCAGGATGGCGGGAGCGGAGACCCAGTACTTC.

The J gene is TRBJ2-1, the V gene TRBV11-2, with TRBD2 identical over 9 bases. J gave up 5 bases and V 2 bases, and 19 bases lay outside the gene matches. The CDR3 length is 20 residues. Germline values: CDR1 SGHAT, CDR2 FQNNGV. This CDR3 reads CASSLYFGASGISEHNEQFF. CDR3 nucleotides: TGTGCCAGCAGCTTATATTTCGGTGCTAGCGGGATATCAGAGCACAATGAGCAGTTCTTC.

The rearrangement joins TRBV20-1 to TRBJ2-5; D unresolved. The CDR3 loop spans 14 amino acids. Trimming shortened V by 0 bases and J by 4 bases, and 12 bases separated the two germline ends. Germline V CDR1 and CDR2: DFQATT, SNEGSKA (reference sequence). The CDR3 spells CSARDSGLSETQYF. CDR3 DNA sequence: TGCAGTGCTAGAGATTCAGGTCTTTCAGAGACCCAGTACTTC.

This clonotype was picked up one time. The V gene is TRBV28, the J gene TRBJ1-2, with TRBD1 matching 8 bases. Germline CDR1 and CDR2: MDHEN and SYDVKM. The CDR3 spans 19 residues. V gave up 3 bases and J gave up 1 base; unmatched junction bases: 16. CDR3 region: CASSFWAFRQGAFNYGYTF. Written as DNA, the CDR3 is TGTGCCAGCAGTTTTTGGGCCTTTCGGCAGGGGGCTTTTAACTATGGCTACACCTTC.

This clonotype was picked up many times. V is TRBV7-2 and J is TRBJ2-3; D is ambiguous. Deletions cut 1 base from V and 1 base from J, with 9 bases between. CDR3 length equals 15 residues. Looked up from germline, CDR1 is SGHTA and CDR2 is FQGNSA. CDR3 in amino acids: CASSLVRSRTDTQYF. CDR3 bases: TGTGCCAGCAGCTTAGTCAGGAGTCGCACAGATACGCAGTATTTT.

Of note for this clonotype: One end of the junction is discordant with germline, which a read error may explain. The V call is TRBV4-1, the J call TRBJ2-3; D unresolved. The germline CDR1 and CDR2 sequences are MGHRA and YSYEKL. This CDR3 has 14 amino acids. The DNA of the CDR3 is TGCGCCAGCACCCAAGCAGTAGATCCAGATACGCAGTATTTT. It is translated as CASTQAVDPDTQYF.

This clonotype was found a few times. The CDR3 protein is CASSLAAGAAEADTQYF. CDR3 nucleotide sequence: TGTGCCAGCAGCTTAGCAGCGGGAGCAGCAGAGGCAGATACGCAGTATTTT. The chain uses TRBV7-2 and TRBJ2-3; 8 bases agree with TRBD2. CDR1 is SGHTA and CDR2 is FQGNSA in the germline V gene. The junction had 9 bases not matched to a gene; V was cut back by 0 bases and J by 4 bases. The CDR3 contains 17 residues.

The DNA of the CDR3 is TGTGCCAGCAGCTTAGGGGGCCCAGTAGATACGCAGTATTTT. Protein: CASSLGGPVDTQYF. The chain recombines TRBV7-2 with TRBJ2-3; D perhaps matches TRBD1 (5 bases). The V end lost 1 base, the J end lost 5 bases, and 10 bases lay between the germline ends. The CDR3 is 14 amino acids. Germline V gene sequence: CDR1 SGHTA, CDR2 FQGNSA.

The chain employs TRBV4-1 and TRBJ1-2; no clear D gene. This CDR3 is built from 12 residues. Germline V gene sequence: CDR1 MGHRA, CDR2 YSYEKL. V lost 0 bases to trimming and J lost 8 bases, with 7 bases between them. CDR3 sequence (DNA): TGCGCCAGCAGCCAAGATATGGAGGGCTACACCTTC. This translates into CASSQDMEGYTF.

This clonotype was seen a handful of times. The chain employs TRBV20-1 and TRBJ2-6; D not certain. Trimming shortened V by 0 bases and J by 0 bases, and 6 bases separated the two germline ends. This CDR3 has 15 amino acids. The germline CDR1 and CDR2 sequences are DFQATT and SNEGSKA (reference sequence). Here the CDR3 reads CSAREGNSGANVLTF. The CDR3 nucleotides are TGCAGTGCTAGAGAGGGGAACTCTGGGGCCAACGTCCTGACTTTC.